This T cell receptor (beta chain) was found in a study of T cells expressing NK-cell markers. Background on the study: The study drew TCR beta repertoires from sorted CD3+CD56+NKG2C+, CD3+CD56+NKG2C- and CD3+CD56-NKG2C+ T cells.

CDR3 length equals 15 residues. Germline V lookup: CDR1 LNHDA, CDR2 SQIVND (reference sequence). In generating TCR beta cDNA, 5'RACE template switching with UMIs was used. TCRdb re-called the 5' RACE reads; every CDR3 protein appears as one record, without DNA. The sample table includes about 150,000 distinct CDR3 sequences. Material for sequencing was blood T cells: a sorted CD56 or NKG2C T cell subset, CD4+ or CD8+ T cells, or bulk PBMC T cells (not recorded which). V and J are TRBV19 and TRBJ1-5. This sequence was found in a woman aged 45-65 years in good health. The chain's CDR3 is CASSGPSPVNQPQHF.